These T cell receptor beta chains were read from a single sample in a study of cytomegalovirus exposure and HLA in healthy donors. Sequenced by immunoSEQ multiplex PCR; TCRdb stores in-frame clones only, minus some. The sample shows 95,000 to 150,000 clones, and more than 3% sits with its ten largest clones. The specimen sequenced was PBMCs. The source of these receptors is a man between 18 and 29 years old in good health and CMV-seronegative. Each CDR3 is given with its conserved first and last residue. Fields, in order: D gene, V gene, J gene, CDR3 DNA, CDR3 protein. The D gene is left open where the match is weak.

d_gene: TRBD1
v_gene: TRBV4-1
j_gene: TRBJ1-6
CDR3nt: TGCGCCAGCAGCCCTCGACAGGGAATTAATTCACCCCTCCACTTT
CDR3aa: CASSPRQGINSPLHF

d_gene: -
v_gene: TRBV5-8
j_gene: TRBJ2-7
CDR3nt: TGTGCCAGCAGCCCACACCGATCCTACGAGCAGTACTTC
CDR3aa: CASSPHRSYEQYF

d_gene: TRBD1
v_gene: TRBV28
j_gene: TRBJ1-5
CDR3nt: TGTGCCAGCAGTTTAGTTAGGGGGCCCGGCAATCAGCCCCAGCATTTT
CDR3aa: CASSLVRGPGNQPQHF

d_gene: -
v_gene: TRBV15
j_gene: TRBJ1-5
CDR3nt: TGTGCCACCAGCGGAGGTCGGGGGCAGCCCCAGCATTTT
CDR3aa: CATSGGRGQPQHF

d_gene: -
v_gene: TRBV27
j_gene: TRBJ1-1
CDR3nt: TGTGCCAGCAGTTCCTCTCCAAGCAAGAACACTGAAGCTTTCTTT
CDR3aa: CASSSSPSKNTEAFF

d_gene: -
v_gene: TRBV11-2
j_gene: TRBJ2-1
CDR3nt: TGTGCCAGCAGCTTAGAGGGAGCTGGGGCAGGGGTTTATGAGCAGTTCTTC
CDR3aa: CASSLEGAGAGVYEQFF

d_gene: -
v_gene: TRBV9
j_gene: TRBJ2-2
CDR3nt: TGTGCCAGCAGCGTAGGCCTAGGCGGCGGGGAGCTGTTTTTT
CDR3aa: CASSVGLGGGELFF

d_gene: TRBD2
v_gene: TRBV19
j_gene: TRBJ2-2
CDR3nt: TGTGCCAGTAGTGAATGGACTAGCGGGTCGTACCGTTTT
CDR3aa: CASSEWTSGSYRF

d_gene: TRBD2
v_gene: TRBV7-2
j_gene: TRBJ2-3
CDR3nt: TGTGCCAGCAGCTCAGGGACTAGCGGGAGGGCCTTTAGCACAGATACGCAGTATTTT
CDR3aa: CASSSGTSGRAFSTDTQYF

d_gene: -
v_gene: TRBV5-5
j_gene: TRBJ1-1
CDR3nt: TGTGCCAGCAGCTTGGGTCAGGGTAATCCCCGCCTTGAAGCTTTCTTT
CDR3aa: CASSLGQGNPRLEAFF

d_gene: -
v_gene: TRBV5-1
j_gene: TRBJ1-4
CDR3nt: TGCGCCAGCAGCTGGGGGGGGTCGACTAATGAAAAACTGTTTTTT
CDR3aa: CASSWGGSTNEKLFF

d_gene: -
v_gene: TRBV5-4
j_gene: TRBJ2-7
CDR3nt: TGTGCCAGCCAAACGGGGGTTCGGAACGAGCAGTACTTC
CDR3aa: CASQTGVRNEQYF

d_gene: -
v_gene: TRBV18
j_gene: TRBJ1-3
CDR3nt: TGTGCCAGCTCACCAGACAGGTACAGACAAAGCTCTGGAAACACCATATATTTT
CDR3aa: CASSPDRYRQSSGNTIYF

d_gene: -
v_gene: TRBV4-1
j_gene: TRBJ2-1
CDR3nt: TGCGCCAGCAGCCCGCGGGGCCAGAGCTCCTACAATGAGCAGTTCTTC
CDR3aa: CASSPRGQSSYNEQFF

d_gene: TRBD1
v_gene: TRBV6-5
j_gene: TRBJ2-1
CDR3nt: TGTGCCAGCGGCACTCGGACAGGGCCCAATGAGCAGTTCTTC
CDR3aa: CASGTRTGPNEQFF

d_gene: -
v_gene: TRBV25-1
j_gene: TRBJ2-7
CDR3nt: TGTGCCAGCGGAGAACTAGAGACCTCCTACGAGCAGTACTTC
CDR3aa: CASGELETSYEQYF

d_gene: -
v_gene: TRBV6-1
j_gene: TRBJ1-5
CDR3nt: TGTGCCAGCAACCAGGGAGGGCAGCCCCAGCATTTT
CDR3aa: CASNQGGQPQHF

d_gene: TRBD2
v_gene: TRBV18
j_gene: TRBJ2-1
CDR3nt: TGTGCCAGCTCATCCAGAGCCGGGACTAGCGGTTACAATGAGCAGTTCTTC
CDR3aa: CASSSRAGTSGYNEQFF

d_gene: TRBD2
v_gene: TRBV6-9
j_gene: TRBJ2-7
CDR3nt: TGTGCCAGCAGTTATTCGGGTTGCGGGAGTTACTCCTACGAGCAGTACTTC
CDR3aa: CASSYSGCGSYSYEQYF

d_gene: TRBD1
v_gene: TRBV18
j_gene: TRBJ1-6
CDR3nt: TGTGCCAGCTCCCGGGACAGGGATTATTCACCCCTCCACTTT
CDR3aa: CASSRDRDYSPLHF

d_gene: -
v_gene: TRBV4-1
j_gene: TRBJ1-1
CDR3nt: TGCGCCAGCAGCCCGGCGGGTAAGACTGAAGCTTTCTTT
CDR3aa: CASSPAGKTEAFF

d_gene: TRBD2
v_gene: TRBV7-9
j_gene: TRBJ2-5
CDR3nt: TGTGCCAGCAGCTTTACCGGGACTAGTGGGACCCAGTACTTC
CDR3aa: CASSFTGTSGTQYF

d_gene: TRBD2
v_gene: TRBV10-3
j_gene: TRBJ2-3
CDR3nt: TGTGCCATCAGTGAGATCCTAGCGGGAGGCACAGATACGCAGTATTTT
CDR3aa: CAISEILAGGTDTQYF

d_gene: TRBD1
v_gene: TRBV13
j_gene: TRBJ2-2
CDR3nt: TGTGCCAGCAGCTTAGATCAGGGGGCGGCCGGGGAGCTGTTTTTT
CDR3aa: CASSLDQGAAGELFF

d_gene: -
v_gene: TRBV13
j_gene: TRBJ1-5
CDR3nt: TGTGCCAGCAGCTTACGCAGATCAAGCAATCAGCCCCAGCATTTT
CDR3aa: CASSLRRSSNQPQHF

d_gene: -
v_gene: TRBV15
j_gene: TRBJ1-2
CDR3nt: TGTGCCACCAGCGGAGAAAGGGGGGGTGGCTACACCTTC
CDR3aa: CATSGERGGGYTF

d_gene: TRBD1
v_gene: TRBV19
j_gene: TRBJ1-2
CDR3nt: TGTGCCAGTACCCACAGGGGCTATGGCTACACCTTC
CDR3aa: CASTHRGYGYTF

d_gene: TRBD1
v_gene: TRBV28
j_gene: TRBJ2-1
CDR3nt: TGTGCCAGCAGTTGGGGACAGGGGGGGTATGAGCAGTTCTTC
CDR3aa: CASSWGQGGYEQFF

d_gene: TRBD2
v_gene: TRBV7-7
j_gene: TRBJ2-1
CDR3nt: TGTGCTAGCAGCCCCACTAGCGGGAGCAGCGCCTACAATGAGCAGTTCTTC
CDR3aa: CASSPTSGSSAYNEQFF

d_gene: TRBD1
v_gene: TRBV25-1
j_gene: TRBJ1-5
CDR3nt: TGTGCCAGCAGCCGAGGGACAGGTCAGCCCCAGCATTTT
CDR3aa: CASSRGTGQPQHF

d_gene: -
v_gene: TRBV27
j_gene: TRBJ2-7
CDR3nt: TGTGCCAGCAGTCCAACTCACTACGAGCAGTACTTC
CDR3aa: CASSPTHYEQYF

d_gene: TRBD1
v_gene: TRBV15
j_gene: TRBJ2-7
CDR3nt: TGTGCCACCAGCCCAGGGGGAAACGAGCAGTACTTC
CDR3aa: CATSPGGNEQYF

d_gene: -
v_gene: TRBV5-6
j_gene: TRBJ2-1
CDR3nt: TGTGCCAGCAGCTCCCAGGGGAGCTCCTACAATGAGCAGTTCTTC
CDR3aa: CASSSQGSSYNEQFF

d_gene: TRBD1
v_gene: TRBV18
j_gene: TRBJ1-4
CDR3nt: TGTGCCAGCTCAGCGCTTGGGACAGGGAGGAGTGGTAATGAAAAACTGTTTTTT
CDR3aa: CASSALGTGRSGNEKLFF

d_gene: TRBD2
v_gene: TRBV6-5
j_gene: TRBJ2-5
CDR3nt: TGTGCCAGCAGTTACTCCCGGACTAGCGGGAGAGAGACCCAGTACTTC
CDR3aa: CASSYSRTSGRETQYF

d_gene: -
v_gene: TRBV7-9
j_gene: TRBJ1-1
CDR3nt: TGTGCCAGCAGCCCTAATGGGGCAGAGAACACTGAAGCTTTCTTT
CDR3aa: CASSPNGAENTEAFF

d_gene: -
v_gene: TRBV5-5
j_gene: TRBJ2-2
CDR3nt: TGTGCCAGCGAGGCAGTGGTAGCCGGGGAGCTGTTTTTT
CDR3aa: CASEAVVAGELFF

d_gene: TRBD2
v_gene: TRBV11-2
j_gene: TRBJ2-7
CDR3nt: TGTGCCAGCAGCTTAGAGGGGGGGGCCTACGAGCAGTACTTC
CDR3aa: CASSLEGGAYEQYF

d_gene: -
v_gene: TRBV5-1
j_gene: TRBJ2-1
CDR3nt: TGCGCCAGCGCTTCAGTGAGGGAGGATGAAGGTGAGCAGTTCTTC
CDR3aa: CASASVREDEGEQFF

d_gene: -
v_gene: TRBV28
j_gene: TRBJ1-5
CDR3nt: TGTGCCAGTGTCCCGGGAGGAAGTATCCAGCCCCAGCATTTT
CDR3aa: CASVPGGSIQPQHF

d_gene: TRBD2
v_gene: TRBV2
j_gene: TRBJ2-1
CDR3nt: TGTGCCAGCAGTGAACCTCGGGGGGAATCCTGGATGGATGAGCAGTTCTTC
CDR3aa: CASSEPRGESWMDEQFF

d_gene: -
v_gene: TRBV2
j_gene: TRBJ2-7
CDR3nt: TGTGCCAGCCCCACCGGGGGGACATCCGGGGTCGAGCAGTACTTC
CDR3aa: CASPTGGTSGVEQYF

d_gene: TRBD1
v_gene: TRBV7-8
j_gene: TRBJ2-1
CDR3nt: TGTGCCAGCAGCTCCGGGACAGCTTACTCCTACAATGAGCAGTTCTTC
CDR3aa: CASSSGTAYSYNEQFF

d_gene: TRBD2
v_gene: TRBV15
j_gene: TRBJ2-7
CDR3nt: TGTGCCACCAGCAGAGAAGGGGCGGGCGGGAGCTCCTACGAGCAGTACTTC
CDR3aa: CATSREGAGGSSYEQYF

d_gene: TRBD1
v_gene: TRBV6-5
j_gene: TRBJ2-5
CDR3nt: TGTGCCAGCAGTTACTCCGGGACAGGGGGCCCCGAGACCCAGTACTTC
CDR3aa: CASSYSGTGGPETQYF

d_gene: -
v_gene: TRBV6-1
j_gene: TRBJ2-7
CDR3nt: TGTGCCAGCGTATCAGGGGGGACTTTCTCCTACGAGCAGTACTTC
CDR3aa: CASVSGGTFSYEQYF

d_gene: -
v_gene: TRBV7-5
j_gene: TRBJ2-7
CDR3nt: TGTGCCAGAAGCTTCCGACAGTTCTACGAGCAGTACTTC
CDR3aa: CARSFRQFYEQYF

d_gene: -
v_gene: TRBV28
j_gene: TRBJ1-1
CDR3nt: TGTGCCAGCAGCCCAAACACCTTGGGCATGATTAGGGGGTATGAAGCTTTCTTT
CDR3aa: CASSPNTLGMIRGYEAFF

d_gene: -
v_gene: TRBV11-3
j_gene: TRBJ2-7
CDR3nt: TGTGCCAGCAGCTTACGAGACAGAACCTACGAGCAGTACTTC
CDR3aa: CASSLRDRTYEQYF

d_gene: -
v_gene: TRBV9
j_gene: TRBJ1-4
CDR3nt: TGTGCCAGCAGCGAGCGACAGACTAATGAAAAACTGTTTTTT
CDR3aa: CASSERQTNEKLFF

d_gene: TRBD1
v_gene: TRBV11-2
j_gene: TRBJ2-3
CDR3nt: TGTGCCAGCAGCCAGGACGGCGGGACAGGGTCAGTTGATACGCAGTATTTT
CDR3aa: CASSQDGGTGSVDTQYF